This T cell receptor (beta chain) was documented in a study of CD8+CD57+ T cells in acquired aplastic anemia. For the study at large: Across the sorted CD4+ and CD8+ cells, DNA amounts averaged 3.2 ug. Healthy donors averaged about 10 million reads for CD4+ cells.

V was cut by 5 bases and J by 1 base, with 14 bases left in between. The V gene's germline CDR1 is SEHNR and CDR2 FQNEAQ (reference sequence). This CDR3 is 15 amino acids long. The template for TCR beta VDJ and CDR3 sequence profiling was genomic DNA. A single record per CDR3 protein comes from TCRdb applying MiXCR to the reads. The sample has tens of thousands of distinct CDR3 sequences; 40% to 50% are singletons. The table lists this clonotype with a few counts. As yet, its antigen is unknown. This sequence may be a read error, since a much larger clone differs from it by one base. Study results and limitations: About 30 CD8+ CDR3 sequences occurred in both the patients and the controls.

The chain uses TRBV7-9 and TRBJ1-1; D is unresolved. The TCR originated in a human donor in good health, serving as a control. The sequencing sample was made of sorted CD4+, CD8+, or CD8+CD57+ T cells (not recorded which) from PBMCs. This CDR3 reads CASSPPDIGNTEAFF. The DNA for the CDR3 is TGTGCCAGCAGCCCACCGGATATCGGGAACACTGAAGCTTTCTTT.